This record covers a single T cell receptor (beta chain). The target antigen is unknown. Germline V CDR1 and CDR2: SGHNT, YENEEA. The CDR3 has 15 residues. Trimming at V came to 5 bases and at J to 1 base, leaving 3 bases not matched to a gene. This sample was taken from a study of persistence of HIV-infected CD4 T cells. The libraries were made with immunoSEQ version 4 in survey mode. Clones were sequenced by immunoSEQ multiplex PCR, and TCRdb holds only the in-frame ones, with some missing. The sample yields about 33,000 clones, over 80% seen once. The stimulus was lysate of CMV-infected fibroblasts, about 10 ug/mL. CD40L-negative CD69-negative CD45RO-high memory CD4+ T cells were sorted as populations depleted of antigen-responding cells.

This receptor was obtained from an adult woman with HIV who was CMV-seropositive. The chain uses TRBV11-3 and TRBJ2-5; 11 bases match TRBD1. The sample in question was CD4+ T cells sorted from PBMCs after roughly 20-hour stimulation, obtained from a patient who received antiretroviral therapy. This chain's CDR3 is CASSMGQGVQETQYF. The CDR3 bases are TGTGCCAGCAGCATGGGACAGGGGGTCCAAGAGACCCAGTACTTC.